This is a list of T cell receptor beta chains from one sample in a study of blood T cells in healthy people across ages. Using its own MiXCR run on the 5' RACE reads, TCRdb lists one record per CDR3 protein. Of about 940,000 distinct CDR3 sequences listed, about 48% are singletons. The specimen sequenced was blood. The receptors stem from a man aged 30 to 39 in good health. CDR3s include the opening cysteine and the closing phenylalanine or tryptophan. D genes are given only for firm matches. The size field is filled for only some rows; it gives once, few, many or a size class.

V	D	J	size	CDR3	DNA
TRBV12-3/TRBV12-4	-	TRBJ1-2	-	CASREGRSYGYTF	TGTGCCAGCAGAGAGGGTCGGAGCTATGGCTACACCTTC
TRBV5-1	-	TRBJ2-2	-	CASSLFGANTGELFF	TGCGCCAGCAGCTTGTTTGGGGCAAACACCGGGGAGCTGTTTTTT
TRBV7-2	-	TRBJ2-7	few	CASSLGPGPTYEQYF	TGTGCCAGCAGCTTAGGGCCCGGACCTACCTACGAGCAGTACTTC
TRBV18	-	TRBJ2-1	-	CASSPDSKIYEQFF	TGTGCCAGCTCACCCGACAGTAAAATCTACGAGCAGTTCTTC
TRBV27	TRBD1	TRBJ2-2	-	CASSLGQAATGELFF	TGTGCCAGCAGCCTCGGACAGGCGGCGACCGGGGAGCTGTTTTTT
TRBV7-2	-	TRBJ2-7	-	CASSLGSRSSYEQYF	TGTGCCAGCAGCTTAGGGAGCAGAAGCTCCTACGAGCAGTACTTC
TRBV18	-	TRBJ2-3	many	CASSLQASQATDTQYF	TGTGCCAGCTCACTACAGGCTTCCCAAGCCACAGATACGCAGTATTTT
TRBV5-1	-	TRBJ2-3	few	CASSSQGPGGTDTQYF	TGCGCCAGCAGCTCTCAGGGGCCCGGGGGCACAGATACGCAGTATTTT
TRBV7-7	-	TRBJ2-3	-	CASSPATGGVADTQYF	TGTGCTAGCAGTCCAGCTACAGGAGGGGTGGCAGATACGCAGTATTTT
TRBV28	TRBD2	TRBJ2-1	-	CASSYRPGTSGGDYNERFF	TGTGCCAGCAGTTACCGCCCCGGGACTAGCGGGGGGGACTACAATGAGCGGTTCTTC
TRBV6-6	-	TRBJ2-7	many	CASSYSGDEQYF	TGTGCCAGCAGTTACTCAGGGGACGAGCAGTACTTC
TRBV9	TRBD2	TRBJ2-7	many	CASSRSGGPSYEQYF	TGTGCCAGCAGTCGTAGCGGGGGGCCTTCCTACGAGCAGTACTTC
TRBV7-9	TRBD2	TRBJ2-3	few	CASSRALAGAKSDTQYF	TGTGCCAGCAGCAGGGCCCTAGCGGGGGCTAAATCGGATACGCAGTATTTT
TRBV20-1	-	TRBJ2-3	few	CSARDGSLGTDTQYF	TGCAGTGCTAGAGATGGGTCCCTCGGCACAGATACGCAGTATTTT
TRBV11-2	TRBD2	TRBJ2-7	-	CTSSLASGGSYEQYF	TGTACCAGCAGCTTGGCTAGCGGGGGCTCCTACGAGCAGTACTTC
TRBV15	-	TRBJ1-4	few	CATSRDVGGEKLFF	TGTGCCACCAGCAGAGATGTTGGGGGTGAAAAACTGTTTTTT
TRBV6-1	TRBD1	TRBJ1-2	-	CASDRDRGAYGYTF	TGTGCCAGCGACCGGGACAGGGGTGCCTATGGCTACACCTTC
TRBV12-3/TRBV12-4	-	TRBJ2-5	few	CASSVAGRETQYF	TGTGCCAGCAGTGTAGCCGGAAGGGAGACCCAGTACTTC
TRBV6-5	TRBD2	TRBJ2-7	once	CASSKTGTSSYEQYF	TGTGCCAGCAGTAAGACCGGGACTAGCTCCTACGAGCAGTACTTC
TRBV29-1	-	TRBJ2-3	-	CSVEAPGTDTQYF	TGCAGCGTTGAAGCGCCGGGGACAGATACGCAGTATTTT
TRBV6-5	-	TRBJ1-1	few	CASSSQQGRMNTEAFF	TGTGCCAGCAGTTCTCAACAGGGCCGAATGAACACTGAAGCTTTCTTT
TRBV29-1	-	TRBJ2-1	-	CSGRDTIWGTQFF	TGCAGCGGAAGGGATACGATCTGGGGGACCCAGTTCTTC
TRBV12-3/TRBV12-4	-	TRBJ1-5	-	CASSFLRDVTSNQPQHF	TGTGCCAGCAGTTTCCTACGCGATGTCACTAGCAATCAGCCCCAGCATTTT
TRBV6-5	-	TRBJ2-7	few	CASSTLGHYEQYF	TGTGCCAGCAGCACCCTAGGCCACTACGAGCAGTACTTC
TRBV6-5	TRBD1	TRBJ1-4	many	CASRTGDRETEKLFF	TGTGCCAGCAGGACGGGGGACAGGGAAACTGAAAAACTGTTTTTT
TRBV9	-	TRBJ2-5	-	CASSVEAGRQETQYF	TGTGCCAGCAGCGTAGAGGCAGGGCGCCAAGAGACCCAGTACTTC
TRBV11-2	-	TRBJ2-1	once	CASSPDPRERNEQFF	TGTGCCAGCAGCCCAGACCCCCGGGAGCGAAATGAGCAGTTCTTC
TRBV15	-	TRBJ1-2	once	CATSAVYYGYTF	TGTGCCACAAGCGCAGTTTATTATGGCTACACCTTC
TRBV4-2	TRBD1	TRBJ2-1	-	CASSPFPTGGLNEQFF	TGTGCCAGCAGCCCATTTCCGACAGGGGGCTTAAATGAGCAGTTCTTC
TRBV11-3	-	TRBJ2-7	-	CASSWGWEAQYF	TGTGCCAGCAGCTGGGGATGGGAGGCCCAGTACTTC
TRBV25-1	-	TRBJ1-2	-	CASSDSGQRNGYTF	TGTGCCAGCAGTGACTCCGGACAGAGAAATGGCTACACCTTC
TRBV4-2	TRBD1	TRBJ1-4	many	CASSQGARGQFEKLFF	TGTGCCAGCAGCCAAGGCGCCAGGGGGCAATTTGAAAAACTGTTTTTT